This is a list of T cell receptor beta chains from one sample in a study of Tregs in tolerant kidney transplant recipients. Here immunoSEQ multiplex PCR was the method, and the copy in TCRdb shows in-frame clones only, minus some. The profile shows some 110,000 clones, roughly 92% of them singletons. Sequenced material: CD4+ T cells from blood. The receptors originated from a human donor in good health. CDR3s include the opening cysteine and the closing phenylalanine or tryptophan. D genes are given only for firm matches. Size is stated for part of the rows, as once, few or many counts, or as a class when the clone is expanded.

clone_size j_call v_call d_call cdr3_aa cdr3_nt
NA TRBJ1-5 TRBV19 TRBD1 CASSLRAGGQPQHF TGTGCCAGTAGCCTTAGGGCAGGGGGACAGCCCCAGCATTTT
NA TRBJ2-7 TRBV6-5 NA CASSPQGGVYEQYF TGTGCCAGCAGTCCCCAAGGGGGGGTCTACGAGCAGTACTTC
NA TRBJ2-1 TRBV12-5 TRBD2 CASGTGLAVNEQFF TGTGCTAGTGGAACGGGACTAGCTGTTAATGAGCAGTTCTTC
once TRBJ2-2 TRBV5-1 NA CASRPLGTGELFF TGCGCCAGCAGGCCCCTGGGCACCGGGGAGCTGTTTTTT
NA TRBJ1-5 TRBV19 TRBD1 CASSPGDRGGNQPQHF TGTGCCAGTAGTCCCGGGGACAGGGGTGGCAATCAGCCCCAGCATTTT
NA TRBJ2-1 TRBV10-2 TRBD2 CASRTSVYNEQFF TGCGCCAGCAGGACTAGCGTCTACAATGAGCAGTTCTTC
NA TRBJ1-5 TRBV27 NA CASSSFGQFRSNQPQHF TGTGCCAGCAGTTCCTTTGGACAGTTTAGGAGCAATCAGCCCCAGCATTTT
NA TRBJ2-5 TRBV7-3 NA CASSPQGGLSETQYF TGTGCCAGCAGCCCTCAGGGCGGGTTATCGGAGACCCAGTACTTC
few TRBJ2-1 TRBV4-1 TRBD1 CASSRGQGAWNEQFF TGCGCCAGCAGCCGAGGACAGGGGGCATGGAATGAGCAGTTCTTC
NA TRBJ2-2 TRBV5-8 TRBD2 CASSLGGSGRNAGELFF TGTGCCAGCAGCTTGGGAGGTAGCGGGAGAAACGCCGGGGAGCTGTTTTTT
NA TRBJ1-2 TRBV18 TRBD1 CASSPLGDRDDGYTF TGTGCCAGCTCACCCCTTGGGGACAGGGACGATGGCTACACCTTC
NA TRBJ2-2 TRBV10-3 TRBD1 CAISGDRGDTGELFF TGTGCCATCAGTGGCGACAGGGGGGACACCGGGGAGCTGTTTTTT
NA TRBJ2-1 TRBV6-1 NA CASSPQGFGYNEQFF TGTGCCAGCAGTCCTCAGGGATTCGGGTACAATGAGCAGTTCTTC
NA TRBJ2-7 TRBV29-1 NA CSVKDGSYEQYF TGCAGCGTTAAGGACGGCTCCTACGAGCAGTACTTC
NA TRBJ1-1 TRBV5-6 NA CASSLYGMVNTEAFF TGTGCCAGCAGCTTGTATGGGATGGTGAACACTGAAGCTTTCTTT
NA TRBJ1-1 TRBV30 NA CAWSPYRGRGRAFF TGTGCCTGGAGCCCCTACCGGGGGCGGGGGAGGGCTTTCTTT
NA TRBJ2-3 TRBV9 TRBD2 CASSALAGETDTQYF TGTGCCAGCAGCGCCCTAGCGGGAGAAACAGATACGCAGTATTTT
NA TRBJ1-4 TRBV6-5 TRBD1 CASRPDRAPEKLFF TGTGCCAGCAGGCCGGACAGGGCCCCTGAAAAACTGTTTTTT
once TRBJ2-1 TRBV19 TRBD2 CASTHGGRRSYNEQFF TGTGCCAGTACCCACGGCGGGAGGAGGTCCTACAATGAGCAGTTCTTC
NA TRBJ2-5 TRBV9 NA CASSAPGVIGQETQYF TGTGCCAGCAGCGCCCCCGGCGTTATAGGGCAAGAGACCCAGTACTTC
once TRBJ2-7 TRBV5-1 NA CASSLMWERSYEQYF TGCGCCAGCAGCTTGATGTGGGAGCGGTCCTACGAGCAGTACTTC
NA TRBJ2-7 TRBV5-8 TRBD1 CASSSRTGAHEQYF TGTGCCAGCAGCTCGAGAACAGGGGCCCACGAGCAGTACTTC
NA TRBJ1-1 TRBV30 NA CASFPLGRNTEAFF TGTGCCTCCTTCCCTTTAGGACGGAACACTGAAGCTTTCTTT
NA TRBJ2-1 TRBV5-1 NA CASSLEIASSSYNEQFF TGCGCCAGCAGCTTGGAGATAGCGTCCAGCTCCTACAATGAGCAGTTCTTC
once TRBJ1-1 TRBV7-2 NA CASRFTGAGGNTEAFF TGTGCCAGCAGGTTTACCGGGGCCGGGGGGAACACTGAAGCTTTCTTT
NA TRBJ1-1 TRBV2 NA CASSENGHSAEAFF TGTGCCAGCAGTGAAAATGGACATAGCGCTGAAGCTTTCTTT
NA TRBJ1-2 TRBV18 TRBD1 CASSPRQGGNYGYTF TGTGCCAGCTCACCAAGGCAGGGGGGTAACTATGGCTACACCTTC
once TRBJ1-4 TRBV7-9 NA CASGSTEKLFF TGTGCCAGCGGCTCTACCGAAAAACTGTTTTTT
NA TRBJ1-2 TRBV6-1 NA CANSRPYYGYTF TGTGCCAACTCACGGCCCTACTATGGCTACACCTTC
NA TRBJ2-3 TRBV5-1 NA CASSLGRWSTDTQYF TGCGCCAGCAGCTTGGGGAGATGGAGCACAGATACGCAGTATTTT
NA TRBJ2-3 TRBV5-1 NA CASSWGIITDTQYF TGCGCCAGCAGCTGGGGGATTATCACAGATACGCAGTATTTT
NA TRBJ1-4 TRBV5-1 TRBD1 CASSLLQGGEKLFF TGCGCCAGCAGCTTGCTGCAGGGGGGGGAAAAACTGTTTTTT
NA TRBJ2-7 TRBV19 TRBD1 CASSMVGQGYEQYF TGTGCCAGTAGTATGGTGGGACAGGGCTACGAGCAGTACTTC
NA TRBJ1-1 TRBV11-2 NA CASSDSMNTEAFF TGTGCCAGCAGCGACAGCATGAACACTGAAGCTTTCTTT
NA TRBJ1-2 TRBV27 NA CASSSGHVGYTF TGTGCCAGCAGTTCTGGACATGTGGGCTACACCTTC
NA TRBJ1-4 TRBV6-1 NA CATETGWAEKLFF TGTGCCACCGAGACAGGATGGGCTGAAAAACTGTTTTTT
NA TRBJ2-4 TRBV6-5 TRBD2 CASRSGSWDIQYF TGTGCCAGCAGAAGCGGGAGTTGGGACATTCAGTACTTC
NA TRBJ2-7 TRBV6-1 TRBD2 CASRTGTSGAYEQYF TGTGCCAGCAGGACTGGGACTAGCGGAGCCTACGAGCAGTACTTC
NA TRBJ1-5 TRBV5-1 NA CASSLAVNQPQHF TGCGCCAGCAGCTTGGCGGTCAATCAGCCCCAGCATTTT
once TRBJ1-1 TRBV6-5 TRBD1 CASNRDRMNTEAFF TGTGCCAGCAACCGGGACAGAATGAACACTGAAGCTTTCTTT
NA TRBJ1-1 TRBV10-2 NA CATQLQGWATEAFF TGCGCCACCCAACTCCAGGGGTGGGCCACTGAAGCTTTCTTT
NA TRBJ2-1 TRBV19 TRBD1 CASGRDRVVNEQFF TGTGCCAGTGGCCGGGACAGGGTGGTTAATGAGCAGTTCTTC
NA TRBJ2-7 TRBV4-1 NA CASSPREGVPYGYF TGCGCCAGCAGCCCCAGGGAAGGGGTCCCTTATGGGTACTTC
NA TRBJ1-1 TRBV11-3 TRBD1 CASSLTGARNTEAFF TGTGCCAGCAGCCTGACAGGGGCCCGGAACACTGAAGCTTTCTTT
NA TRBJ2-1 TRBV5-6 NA CASSSVGGFNEQFF TGTGCCAGCAGCTCGGTCGGAGGGTTTAATGAGCAGTTCTTC